This is a list of T cell receptor beta chains from one sample in a study of blood T cells in healthy people across ages. TCRdb re-called the 5' RACE reads with MiXCR, one entry per CDR3 protein. The table has over 600,000 distinct CDR3 sequences, around 21% seen once; the top ten hold 3.6%. The sequencing input was blood. The origin of the receptors is a man in his sixties or seventies in good health. Each CDR3 is given with its conserved first and last residue. D genes are given only for firm matches. The listing skips clone size in some rows; elsewhere it reads once, few, many or a size class.

>TRBV24-1|TRBJ2-7|.|.
CATSDPGQDFYEQYF
TGTGCCACCAGTGATCCGGGACAAGATTTTTACGAGCAGTACTTC
>TRBV7-9|TRBJ2-2|.|.
CASSLRPADTNNGELFF
TGTGCCAGCAGCCTCCGACCCGCAGACACCAACAACGGGGAGCTGTTTTTT
>TRBV4-1|TRBJ2-1|few|.
CASSQQLAGSYNEQFF
TGCGCCAGCAGCCAACAGCTTGCGGGCTCCTACAATGAGCAGTTCTTC
>TRBV12-3/TRBV12-4|TRBJ2-7|.|TRBD1
CASRDRVREQYF
TGTGCCAGCAGGGACAGGGTACGCGAGCAGTACTTC
>TRBV20-1|TRBJ2-1|.|.
CSASIRTSNEQFF
TGCAGTGCTAGCATCCGCACTAGCAATGAGCAGTTCTTC
>TRBV5-1|TRBJ2-6|.|TRBD1
CASSLTGGTGANVLTF
TGCGCCAGCAGCTTGACAGGGGGTACTGGGGCCAACGTCCTGACTTTC
>TRBV12-3/TRBV12-4|TRBJ2-7|.|.
CASSSGWREQYF
TGTGCCAGCAGTTCGGGGTGGAGGGAGCAGTACTTC
>TRBV20-1|TRBJ1-3|.|.
CSARDPEMPGNTIYF
TGCAGTGCTAGAGATCCCGAGATGCCCGGAAACACCATATATTTT
>TRBV9|TRBJ1-1|few|.
CASSVGQINTEAFF
TGTGCCAGCAGCGTGGGACAAATCAACACTGAAGCTTTCTTT
>TRBV20-1|TRBJ2-3|.|TRBD1
CSAHGQGMIETDTQYF
TGCAGTGCCCACGGACAGGGAATGATCGAGACAGATACGCAGTATTTT
>TRBV7-2|TRBJ1-5|.|TRBD1
CATPWDSYSNQPQHF
TGTGCCACCCCGTGGGACAGTTATAGCAATCAGCCCCAGCATTTT
>TRBV12-3/TRBV12-4|TRBJ2-5|few|.
CASSSRGYVAETQYF
TGTGCCAGCAGTTCAAGGGGTTACGTAGCAGAGACCCAGTACTTC
>TRBV20-1|TRBJ1-5|.|TRBD1
CSAREQPDRGNKPQHF
TGCAGTGCTAGAGAACAGCCGGACAGGGGGAATAAGCCCCAGCATTTT
>TRBV3-1|TRBJ2-1|few|.
CASSQGFAEQFF
TGTGCCAGCAGCCAAGGATTCGCTGAGCAGTTCTTC
>TRBV20-1|TRBJ2-2|.|.
CSARPFTANTGELFF
TGCAGTGCTAGGCCGTTTACAGCGAACACCGGGGAGCTGTTTTTT
>TRBV5-1|TRBJ2-2|.|TRBD1
CASSLGQGKTGELFF
TGCGCCAGCAGCCTCGGACAGGGTAAAACCGGGGAGCTGTTTTTT
>TRBV6-5|TRBJ1-2|.|TRBD1
CASRRWDRDYGYTF
TGTGCCAGCCGACGCTGGGACAGGGACTATGGCTACACCTTC
>TRBV11-2|TRBJ2-1|few|TRBD2
CASSSETSGRSNEQFF
TGTGCCAGCAGCTCGGAGACTAGCGGGAGAAGTAATGAGCAGTTCTTC
>TRBV6-2/TRBV6-3|TRBJ1-2|.|.
CATTQLYGYTF
TGTGCCACTACTCAACTATATGGCTACACCTTC
>TRBV27|TRBJ2-1|few|TRBD1
CASSLVTGQNEQFF
TGTGCCAGCAGTTTAGTGACAGGGCAGAATGAGCAGTTCTTC
>TRBV7-9|TRBJ1-2|.|TRBD1
CASSWGQGAKGYTF
TGTGCCAGCAGTTGGGGCCAGGGGGCTAAGGGCTACACCTTC
>TRBV7-9|TRBJ2-2|few|TRBD2
CASSLDLAGGPSTGELFF
TGTGCCAGCAGCTTAGACCTAGCGGGAGGGCCGAGCACCGGGGAGCTGTTTTTT
>TRBV19|TRBJ1-2|.|.
CASWSGEGFYGYTF
TGTGCCAGCTGGAGTGGGGAAGGCTTCTATGGCTACACCTTC
>TRBV10-3|TRBJ2-7|few|TRBD2
CAISVTSGNEQYF
TGTGCCATCAGTGTGACTAGCGGGAACGAGCAGTACTTC
>TRBV3-1|TRBJ2-7|many|TRBD2
CASSQDLTGGPGEQYF
TGTGCCAGCAGCCAAGATCTTACGGGAGGGCCAGGAGAGCAGTACTTC
>TRBV6-2/TRBV6-3|TRBJ2-3|.|TRBD1
CASSYRDRAFGTQYF
TGTGCCAGCAGTTACCGGGACAGGGCGTTTGGTACGCAGTATTTT
>TRBV10-3|TRBJ2-6|.|TRBD2
CAISESSGGSGANVLTF
TGTGCCATCAGTGAGTCATCGGGAGGGTCTGGGGCCAACGTCCTGACTTTC
>TRBV29-1|TRBJ2-3|few|TRBD1
CSVVTGGLTDTQYF
TGCAGCGTTGTCACAGGGGGCCTCACAGATACGCAGTATTTT
>TRBV4-1|TRBJ1-2|.|.
CASSQEGAIYGYTF
TGCGCCAGCAGCCAAGAAGGGGCCATTTATGGCTACACCTTC
>TRBV3-1|TRBJ2-1|.|TRBD2
CASSQTSGRNGQFF
TGTGCCAGCAGCCAAACTAGCGGCCGCAATGGGCAGTTCTTC
>TRBV5-5|TRBJ2-7|.|TRBD1
CASSFTTGGTSNSYEQYF
TGTGCCAGCAGCTTTACGACAGGGGGCACGTCTAACTCCTACGAGCAGTACTTC
>TRBV5-1|TRBJ2-7|few|.
CASSALHEQYF
TGCGCCAGCAGCGCACTTCACGAGCAGTACTTC
>TRBV7-9|TRBJ2-1|.|TRBD2
CASSKDGTSGYNEQFF
TGTGCCAGCAGCAAGGACGGGACTAGCGGATACAATGAGCAGTTCTTC
>TRBV28|TRBJ1-6|.|.
CASNTYTEYNSPLHF
TGTGCCAGCAATACGTACACGGAATATAATTCACCCCTCCACTTT
>TRBV29-1|TRBJ1-2|few|.
CSARDNDYGYTF
TGCAGCGCGAGGGACAACGACTATGGCTACACCTTC
>TRBV5-6|TRBJ2-1|.|.
CASSSVAAYPYNEQFF
TGTGCCAGCAGCTCGGTAGCGGCGTATCCTTACAATGAGCAGTTCTTC
>TRBV12-3/TRBV12-4|TRBJ1-1|.|TRBD1
CASSFYPGQLNTEAFF
TGTGCCAGCAGTTTTTATCCGGGACAGTTGAACACTGAAGCTTTCTTT
>TRBV7-8|TRBJ2-1|.|TRBD2
CAGSLAQGLASDEQFF
TGTGCCGGCAGCTTAGCGCAGGGACTAGCCTCGGATGAGCAGTTCTTC
>TRBV14|TRBJ2-4|.|TRBD1
CASSQDRGKNIQYF
TGTGCCAGCAGCCAAGACAGGGGGAAAAACATTCAGTACTTC
>TRBV3-1|TRBJ1-2|.|.
CASSHREYGYTF
TGTGCCAGCAGCCACAGGGAATATGGCTACACCTTC
>TRBV20-1|TRBJ1-6|few|TRBD1
CSARRNGQGSLNSPLHF
TGCAGTGCTAGACGTAACGGACAGGGAAGCCTTAATTCACCCCTCCACTTT
>TRBV3-1|TRBJ2-7|.|.
CASSLGSTVPSYEQYF
TGTGCCAGCAGCCTAGGATCGACAGTCCCCTCGTACGAGCAGTACTTC
>TRBV14|TRBJ2-1|.|.
CASSQVYSSNDQFF
TGTGCCAGCAGCCAAGTATACTCCTCCAATGATCAGTTCTTC
>TRBV3-1|TRBJ2-7|.|.
CAGSQEVSPDYEQYF
TGTGCCGGCAGCCAAGAGGTCTCGCCAGACTACGAGCAGTACTTC
>TRBV10-3|TRBJ1-3|.|.
CAISEIPGRGNTIYF
TGTGCCATCAGTGAGATACCGGGACGAGGAAACACCATATATTTT
>TRBV6-2/TRBV6-3|TRBJ2-1|.|TRBD1
CASRPDRVWEQFF
TGTGCCAGCCGCCCGGACAGGGTTTGGGAGCAGTTCTTC
>TRBV28|TRBJ2-1|many|TRBD2
CASNWGGSSMEQFF
TGTGCCAGCAACTGGGGCGGGAGTTCTATGGAGCAGTTCTTC
>TRBV20-1|TRBJ2-4|few|.
CSPLRAGGNIQYF
TGCAGTCCGCTGAGGGCTGGTGGAAACATTCAGTACTTC
>TRBV5-1|TRBJ2-6|.|.
CAGSLAGSSGANVLTF
TGCGCCGGCAGCTTGGCCGGGAGCTCTGGGGCCAACGTCCTGACTTTC
>TRBV7-3|TRBJ2-3|.|TRBD2
CASSLPGLAGPDTQYF
TGTGCCAGCAGCTTACCTGGGTTAGCGGGACCAGATACGCAGTATTTT
>TRBV4-1|TRBJ2-5|.|.
CASSQIGRVETQYF
TGCGCCAGCAGCCAAATCGGCCGTGTAGAGACCCAGTACTTC
>TRBV12-3/TRBV12-4|TRBJ2-1|.|TRBD1
CASSSTTGTGVHNEQFF
TGTGCCAGCAGTTCCACTACCGGGACAGGGGTGCACAATGAGCAGTTCTTC
>TRBV29-1|TRBJ1-1|.|.
CSVGRELETEAFF
TGCAGCGTTGGAAGGGAATTAGAGACTGAAGCTTTCTTT
>TRBV2|TRBJ2-3|few|.
CASSEGREFTDTQYF
TGTGCCAGCAGTGAGGGCAGGGAGTTCACAGATACGCAGTATTTT
>TRBV20-1|TRBJ2-7|.|.
CSARDPQGEGQYF
TGCAGTGCTAGAGACCCCCAGGGCGAAGGGCAGTACTTC
>TRBV6-5|TRBJ2-7|few|TRBD2
CASRLLAGDYNEQYF
TGTGCCAGCAGACTACTAGCGGGAGATTACAACGAGCAGTACTTC
>TRBV27|TRBJ2-3|few|.
CASSLQSGSTDTQYF
TGTGCCAGCAGTTTACAGTCCGGTAGCACAGATACGCAGTATTTT